The present T cell receptor beta chain was sequenced within a study of technical replicates of blood from a handful of donors listed by TCRdb under 2017. Comment on this clone: The antigen it binds to is not known. No per-base quality is available; no much larger clone lies one base away.

The germline V gene specifies MNHEY as CDR1 and SVGAGI as CDR2. V lost 6 bases and J lost 7 bases, and the count of bases not matched to a germline gene is 8. Reading from cysteine to phenylalanine, the CDR3 counts 14 amino acids. Only the CDR3 DNA is retained, 42 bases long and in frame from the first base. The library came from the immunoSEQ multiplex PCR assay. TCRdb took over this immuneACCESS table, retaining in-frame rearrangements with V and J assigned. Such tables are incomplete; in checked studies, under half of the missing clones stem from an unresolved V gene, and the remainder is unexplained. The sample table holds some 94,000 clones, of which 95% to 97% were seen once. The leading ten clones occupy approximately 0.35% of the sample.

Sequencing was done on a sample of T cells isolated from PBMCs. The sequence is built from TRBV6-5 and TRBJ2-3, with 9 junctional bases fitting TRBD2. This receptor was taken from a human donor in good health. The CDR3 region reads CASRVRREGNTQYF. In nucleotides, the sequence is TGTGCCAGCAGGGTCCGGCGGGAGGGGAATACGCAGTATTTT.